This T cell receptor beta chain was captured by sequencing in a study of cytomegalovirus exposure and HLA in healthy donors. General study points: Upon later analysis, HLA-associated TCR beta chains proved more clonally expanded than other, equally common chains.

PCR involved 60 Vbeta and 13 Jbeta primers. Data came from immunoSEQ multiplex PCR; TCRdb stores just in-frame clones and leaves some out. The table for this sample gives about 170,000 clones. With regard to this clone: The antigen remains undetermined.

In germline, CDR1 is SGDLS, CDR2 YYNGEE. The CDR3 loop spans 15 amino acids. The germline V and J ends were trimmed by 1 base and 3 bases, with 13 bases remaining between them. The chain is built from TRBV9 and TRBJ1-1; D unresolved. This sequence was found in a woman aged 55-69 years in good health and CMV-seronegative. Sequencing used PBMCs. CDR3 sequence (DNA): TGTGCCAGCAGCGTACGAGTTGGGAGGGACACTGAAGCTTTCTTT. Protein product: CASSVRVGRDTEAFF.